This passage covers 31 T cell receptor beta chains from one sample sequenced in a study of cytomegalovirus exposure and HLA in healthy donors. Measured with immunoSEQ multiplex PCR; TCRdb has only the in-frame clones, and not every one. The sample carries roughly 110,000 clones, 88% recorded once. The sample consisted of PBMCs. These receptors all stem from a young woman in good health and CMV-seropositive.

The chain recombines TRBV10-2 with TRBJ2-3; tentatively, D is TRBD2 (7 bases). The V and J ends lost 4 bases and 0 bases respectively, with 14 bases between them. Germline-derived CDR1 and CDR2 are WSHSY and SAAADI. This CDR3 contains 16 residues. The CDR3 here is CASSVGGGPSTDTQYF. The CDR3 DNA reads TGCGCCAGCAGTGTAGGCGGGGGCCCTAGCACAGATACGCAGTATTTT.

J is TRBJ2-3 and V is TRBV9; maybe TRBD2 (5 bases). This CDR3 has 14 amino acids. Germline values: CDR1 SGDLS, CDR2 YYNGEE. V dropped 2 bases and J dropped 2 bases, with 9 bases sitting between them. The CDR3 here is CASSVDYHTDTQYF. The DNA for the CDR3 is TGTGCCAGCAGCGTTGACTACCACACAGATACGCAGTATTTT.

The J gene is TRBJ1-4, the V gene TRBV6-1, with a weak D call TRBD1 (6 bases). Germline CDR1 MNHNS, CDR2 SASEGT. V lost 7 bases to trimming and J lost 6 bases, with 9 bases between them. The CDR3 runs to 12 residues. The CDR3 DNA sequence: TGTGCCAGCAAACAGGGCTATGAAAAACTGTTTTTT. Its translation is CASKQGYEKLFF.

The chain links TRBV6-1 to TRBJ1-5; no reliable D call. The CDR3 has 14 amino acids. Germline assignment: CDR1 MNHNS and CDR2 SASEGT. V lost 11 bases to trimming and J lost 0 bases, with 14 bases between them. The CDR3, as DNA: TGTGCCTCCAAGGCGGGGTATAGCAATCAGCCCCAGCATTTT. This encodes CASKAGYSNQPQHF.

The chain carries TRBV27 and TRBJ1-4; D uncertain. V shed 3 bases and J shed 0 bases, with 8 bases lying between them. Germline V CDR1 and CDR2: MNHEY, SMNVEV (reference sequence). The CDR3 loop spans 15 amino acids. The CDR3 nucleotides are TGTGCCAGCAGTTTTCAGCGGACAACTAATGAAAAACTGTTTTTT. Its protein is CASSFQRTTNEKLFF. Together with reference TRBV27 and TRBJ1-4, the CDR3 gives the full variable domain: EAQVTQNPRYLITVTGKKLTVTCSQNMNHEYMSWYRQDPGLGLRQIYYSMNVEVTDKGDVPEGYKVSRKEKRNFPLILESPSPNQTSLYFCASSFQRTTNEKLFFGSGTQLSVL.

The chain uses TRBV6-5 and TRBJ2-7; D perhaps matches TRBD1 (5 bases). CDR1 is MNHEY and CDR2 is SVGAGI in the germline V gene. The CDR3 spans 15 residues. The V end was cut by 2 bases, the J end by 0 bases, with 11 bases between. The CDR3 DNA sequence: TGTGCCAGCAGTTACACGGCAGGGTCCTCCTACGAGCAGTACGTC. Amino acids: CASSYTAGSSYEQYV.

This chain connects TRBV28 to TRBJ2-7; 8 positions match TRBD1. The CDR3 covers 14 residues. After removal of 7 bases from V and 4 bases from J, the junction contained 9 bases not matched to a gene. Germline-derived CDR1 and CDR2 are MDHEN and SYDVKM. The CDR3 DNA reads TGTGCCAGCAAGAGGGGGACAGGCGCTTACGAGCAGTACGTC. Protein sequence: CASKRGTGAYEQYV.

The rearrangement uses TRBV18 and TRBJ2-7; perhaps TRBD1 as D (6 bases). Between the trimmed V and J ends, which lost 5 bases and 4 bases, there was a span of 12 bases. The CDR3 is 13 residues long. Per the germline V gene, CDR1 is KGHSH and CDR2 is LQKENI. The CDR3 sequence is CASSTGQIYEQYV. Here the CDR3 DNA reads TGTGCCAGCTCAACAGGACAGATTTACGAGCAGTACGTC.

This chain connects TRBV7-6 to TRBJ1-1; a weak D match, TRBD1 (6 bases). CDR3 size: 15 residues. The V gene's germline CDR1 is SGHVS and CDR2 FNYEAQ. The germline V and J ends were trimmed by 5 bases and 0 bases, with 13 bases remaining between them. CDR3 in DNA: TGTGCCAGCAGCCTACCGGGACACATGAACACTGAAGCTTTCTTT. Its protein product is CASSLPGHMNTEAFF.

This clone turned up a few times. The chain couples TRBV5-4 to TRBJ1-2; D may be TRBD1 (5 bases). The CDR3 length is 14 residues. Germline loops: CDR1 SGHNT, CDR2 YYREEE (reference sequence). V dropped 2 bases and J dropped 3 bases, with 11 bases sitting between them. The CDR3 protein is CASSFWGEDYGYTF. CDR3 DNA sequence: TGTGCCAGCAGCTTTTGGGGGGAGGACTATGGCTACACCTTC.

The gene calls are TRBV5-1 and TRBJ1-2; 7 nucleotides align to TRBD1. V lost 4 bases to trimming and J lost 5 bases; unmatched junction nucleotides: 8. The germline V gene encodes CDR1 SGHRS and CDR2 YFSETQ. The CDR3 is 14 residues long. In DNA, the CDR3 is TGCGCCAGCAGCCCCGGACAGGAGGGGTATGGCTACACCTTC. Its translation: CASSPGQEGYGYTF.

This clone was recorded only once. The rearrangement links TRBV5-6 to TRBJ2-1; 7 bases match TRBD2. The CDR3 sequence is 16 residues long. The V gene end was trimmed by 0 bases and the J gene end by 1 base; junction bases not matched to a gene: 4. From germline, CDR1 is SGHDT and CDR2 YYEEEE. DNA of the CDR3: TGTGCCAGCAGCTTGGCCGGGCGGGGGTCCTACAATGAGCAGTTCTTC. As protein: CASSLAGRGSYNEQFF.

The chain joins TRBV15 to TRBJ2-3, with 13 positions matching TRBD2. V shed 3 bases, J shed 4 bases, and the junction held 13 bases outside the gene matches. The CDR3 spans 19 residues. Germline V gene lookup returns CDR1 LNHNV and CDR2 YYDKDF (reference sequence). CDR3 amino acids: CATSRGPSSTSGGADTQYF. The CDR3 nucleotides are TGTGCCACCAGCAGGGGCCCATCGAGTACTAGCGGGGGGGCAGATACGCAGTATTTT. Full variable domain (remainder filled in from reference TRBV15 and TRBJ2-3): DAMVIQNPRYQVTQFGKPVTLSCSQTLNHNVMYWYQQKSSQAPKLLFHYYDKDFNNEADTPDNFQSRRPNTSFCFLDIRSPGLGDTAMYLCATSRGPSSTSGGADTQYFGPGTRLTVL.

Only one count was recorded for this clone. CDR3 in amino acids: CASSRQTGAPGNTIYF. For the CDR3, the DNA is TGTGCCAGCAGCCGTCAAACAGGGGCGCCTGGAAACACCATATATTTT. This chain joins TRBV7-2 and TRBJ1-3; 7 bases agree with TRBD1. The CDR3 consists of 16 residues. CDR1 SGHTA and CDR2 FQGNSA come from the germline V gene. Trimming at V came to 5 bases and at J to 2 bases, leaving 9 bases not matched to a gene.

The J gene is TRBJ1-1, the V gene TRBV15; D is undetermined. CDR3 length: 14 amino acids. Per germline, CDR1 LNHNV and CDR2 YYDKDF (reference sequence). V dropped 0 bases and J dropped 5 bases, with 10 bases sitting between them. The CDR3 DNA reads as TGTGCCACCAGCAGAGATTATAGCGGGACTGAAGCTTTCTTT. Encoded protein: CATSRDYSGTEAFF.

The chain uses TRBV19 and TRBJ1-5, with D tentatively TRBD1 (5 bases). The CDR3 is made up of 13 amino acids. CDR1 is LNHDA and CDR2 is SQIVND in the germline V gene (reference sequence). Trimming removed 5 bases from V and 11 bases from J, with 16 bases in between. In nucleotides, the CDR3 is TGTGCCAGTAGTTCATGGGGCTACGGGTCCCAGCATTTT. Its protein product is CASSSWGYGSQHF.

The rearrangement joins TRBV5-1 to TRBJ1-5; D remains ambiguous. Germline loops: CDR1 SGHRS, CDR2 YFSETQ. The CDR3 loop spans 16 amino acids. Trimming shortened V by 4 bases and J by 1 base, and 15 bases separated the two germline ends. The CDR3 reads CASSLLEGSSNQPQHF. For the CDR3, the DNA is TGCGCCAGCAGCCTCTTGGAGGGATCAAGCAATCAGCCCCAGCATTTT.

V usage is TRBV18 and J usage is TRBJ1-5; D is uncertain. The CDR3 covers 14 residues. Trimming removed 2 bases at V and 0 bases at J, with 5 bases between. The germline V gene encodes CDR1 KGHSH and CDR2 LQKENI. The CDR3 coding sequence is TGTGCCAGCTCACCATCGGGTAGCAATCAGCCCCAGCATTTT. It specifies CASSPSGSNQPQHF. The complete variable domain, with remaining parts taken from reference TRBV18 and TRBJ1-5, reads NAGVMQNPRHLVRRRGQEARLRCSPMKGHSHVYWYRQLPEEGLKFMVYLQKENIIDESGMPKERFSAEFPKEGPSILRIQQVVRGDSAAYFCASSPSGSNQPQHFGDGTRLSIL.

As DNA, the CDR3 is TGTGCCACCAGTGGACAAGACACTGAAGCTTTCTTT. It yields the protein CATSGQDTEAFF. The V call is TRBV15, the J call TRBJ1-1; D perhaps matches TRBD1 (5 bases). Trimming stripped 6 bases from V and 3 bases from J, with 8 bases between. The CDR3 is 12 residues long. Germline V gene sequence: CDR1 LNHNV, CDR2 YYDKDF (reference sequence).

V is TRBV19 and J is TRBJ1-2, with 11 bases aligning to TRBD1. The CDR3 has 14 residues. The V segment lost 4 bases and the J segment 4 bases; nucleotides outside the gene matches: 2. Per germline, CDR1 LNHDA and CDR2 SQIVND (reference sequence). Here the CDR3 DNA reads TGTGCCAGTAGTAGGGACAGGGGGTCCTATGGCTACACCTTC. Its protein product is CASSRDRGSYGYTF.

This chain uses TRBV7-9 with TRBJ1-1; no clear D gene. Germline V gene sequence: CDR1 SEHNR, CDR2 FQNEAQ (reference sequence). The CDR3 is 13 amino acids. V lost 0 bases to trimming and J lost 11 bases, with 13 bases between them. CDR3 amino acids: CASSLARGSKAFF. The DNA of the CDR3 is TGTGCCAGCAGCTTAGCCCGGGGATCTAAGGCTTTCTTT.

The CDR3 loop reads CASSPKGEVGGYTF. DNA of the CDR3: TGTGCCAGCAGCCCAAAGGGGGAAGTTGGTGGCTACACCTTC. The chain has TRBV4-2 and TRBJ1-2; weak D call: TRBD1 (6 bases). The CDR3 consists of 14 residues. Looked up from germline, CDR1 is LGHNA and CDR2 is YNFKEQ. Trimming removed 4 bases from V and 7 bases from J, with 16 bases in between.

This clone was observed once. The chain joins TRBV7-9 to TRBJ1-4; TRBD1 aligns across 9 bases. V lost 2 bases to trimming and J lost 0 bases; unmatched junction nucleotides: 7. Germline V gene data show CDR1 as SEHNR and CDR2 as FQNEAQ (reference sequence). This CDR3 region has 18 residues. The CDR3 nucleotides are TGTGCCAGCAGCTTACCCCTACGACAGGGGGCAACTAATGAAAAACTGTTTTTT. It specifies CASSLPLRQGATNEKLFF. Variable domain in full (rest from reference TRBV7-9 and TRBJ1-4): DTGVSQNPRHKITKRGQNVTFRCDPISEHNRLYWYRQTLGQGPEFLTYFQNEAQLEKSRLLSDRFSAERPKGSFSTLEIQRTEQGDSAMYLCASSLPLRQGATNEKLFFGSGTQLSVL.

This CDR3 reads CASSQRLAGSYNEQFF. The DNA of the CDR3 is TGCGCCAGCAGCCAAAGACTAGCGGGGTCCTACAATGAGCAGTTCTTC. The rearrangement links TRBV4-1 to TRBJ2-1; 11 positions match TRBD2. The V gene's germline CDR1 is MGHRA and CDR2 YSYEKL. Losses at the gene ends were 2 bases for V and 1 base for J; bases not matched to a gene: 1. There are 16 residues in the CDR3.

This clone was found a few times. The chain has TRBV21-1 and TRBJ1-1. TRBV21-1 is deemed a pseudogene. This CDR3 spans 13 amino acids. The CDR3 loop is CASSSRGNTEAFF. The CDR3 DNA follows: TGTGCCAGCAGCAGTCGGGGAAACACTGAAGCTTTCTTT.

This rearrangement joins TRBV9 to TRBJ2-1, with TRBD2 matching 15 bases. The CDR3 runs 20 residues. Germline CDR1 SGDLS, CDR2 YYNGEE. Germline trimming cut 0 bases from V and 0 bases from J; bases unmatched to any gene: 7. CDR3 nucleotides: TGTGCCAGCAGCGTAGGCCCGGGACTAGCGGGGGGCAACTCCTACAATGAGCAGTTCTTC. This gives the protein CASSVGPGLAGGNSYNEQFF.

The gene calls are TRBV4-1 and TRBJ2-7, with 8 positions matching TRBD1. The CDR3 consists of 15 residues. V lost 4 bases, J lost 3 bases, and 8 bases stayed unmatched. Germline V gene sequence: CDR1 MGHRA, CDR2 YSYEKL. The CDR3 nucleotides read TGCGCCAGCAGCCGCTTGACAGGGGAAAACTACGAGCAGTACGTC. As protein: CASSRLTGENYEQYV.

J is TRBJ2-5 and V is TRBV2; D might be TRBD1 (6 bases). The ends were cut back, 6 bases at V and 5 bases at J, with 16 bases in the middle. The V gene's germline CDR1 is SNHLY and CDR2 FYNNEI. CDR3 size: 14 residues. The CDR3 DNA sequence: TGTGCCAGCAGCGGGACAACCAAGGGGGAGACCCAGTACTTC. Protein sequence: CASSGTTKGETQYF.

This clone was counted once. This chain joins TRBV27 and TRBJ1-1; tentative D call: TRBD1 (5 bases). Germline CDR1 MNHEY, CDR2 SMNVEV (reference sequence). The CDR3 consists of 17 residues. The V and J ends lost 6 bases and 6 bases respectively, with 26 bases between them. CDR3 sequence: CASSRQLNMVRASEAFF. DNA for the CDR3: TGTGCCAGCAGCCGACAACTAAATATGGTCAGGGCCTCTGAAGCTTTCTTT.

The rearrangement uses TRBV7-8 and TRBJ2-5; 11 bases map to TRBD2. This CDR3 is built from 15 residues. Germline V lookup: CDR1 SGHVS, CDR2 FQNEAQ. With V trimmed by 2 bases and J by 2 bases, 1 base remained unmatched. CDR3 protein: CASSLRLAGQETQYF. The CDR3 nucleotides read TGTGCCAGCAGCTTACGACTAGCGGGGCAAGAGACCCAGTACTTC.

The J gene is TRBJ1-5, the V gene TRBV6-5, with D possibly matching TRBD1 (5 bases). The CDR3 covers 15 residues. CDR1 and CDR2 (germline): MNHEY, SVGAGI. Deletions cut 2 bases from V and 3 bases from J, with 11 bases between. DNA for the CDR3: TGTGCCAGCAGTTACCATCGGGGGGACAATCAGCCCCAGCATTTT. It specifies CASSYHRGDNQPQHF.